Below are 19 T cell receptor beta chains sequenced from a single sample in a study of beta chain bispecific antibodies for T cell cancers. Findings and limits, study-wide: After anti-TRBV12 rather than anti-CD19 exposure, TRBV12-3 made up 98.9% less of total TRBV signal. Normal T cells contributed less of the targeted TRBV signal than the leukemia cells did.

Their specific antigens are unknown. TCRdb used MiXCR to reprocess the 5' RACE reads, holding one entry per CDR3 protein. The sample records tens of thousands of distinct CDR3 sequences, 2% to 2.5% being singletons. T cells were expanded from blood mononuclear cells for 2 to 3 days with anti-CD3 OKT3 or CD3/CD28 beads. Source: healthy donor T cells cultured with leukemia cells, taken from a culture containing a bispecific antibody targeting TCR Vbeta12. These receptors were collected from a human donor in good health. Some clones in this sample may be carry-over from other donors' samples.

This clonotype is classed as medium-sized. The chain has TRBV28 and TRBJ2-2; D unclear. The CDR3 extends over 14 amino acids. With 2 bases removed from V and 8 bases from J, the gap between germline ends came to 12 bases. Germline values: CDR1 MDHEN, CDR2 SYDVKM. DNA for the CDR3: TGTGCCAGCAGTTTAATAGGTGGTCCGGGGGAGCTGTTTTTT. It codes for CASSLIGGPGELFF.

By sample share, this clonotype is medium-sized (0.01 to 0.1%). V usage is TRBV7-6 and J usage is TRBJ2-7; no firm D call. CDR3 length: 13 amino acids. Germline assignment: CDR1 SGHVS and CDR2 FNYEAQ. V lost 3 bases and J lost 2, with 8 bases in between. CDR3 sequence reads: CASSFSFPYEQYF. CDR3 coding DNA: TGTGCCAGCAGCTTTTCATTCCCCTACGAGCAGTACTTC.

This clonotype was seen repeatedly, ten times or more. The J gene is TRBJ2-3, the V gene TRBV6-1; the match to TRBD2 covers 12 bases. The CDR3 totals 16 residues. The germline V gene has CDR1 MNHNS and CDR2 SASEGT. V was clipped by 2 bases and J by 7 bases; unmatched bases: 7. DNA of the CDR3: TGTGCCAGCAGTGAAAGATCTAGCGGGGGGGGGCATACGCAGTATTTT. This gives the protein CASSERSSGGGHTQYF.

Many counts were recorded for this clonotype. The chain combines TRBV6-1 with TRBJ2-2; 9 bases are shared with TRBD2. Germline V gene sequence: CDR1 MNHNS, CDR2 SASEGT. The trim removed 1 base at V and 6 bases at J, leaving 9 bases unmatched. The CDR3 spans 17 residues. The CDR3 nucleotides read TGTGCCAGCAGTGAAGTATTAGCGGGGGCTCGGGCCGGGGAGCTGTTTTTT. The encoded protein is CASSEVLAGARAGELFF.

Note on this clonotype: This may come from a read error, since a much larger clone is one base off. The chain couples TRBV3-1 to TRBJ2-5; D remains unclear. The V end lost 5 bases, the J end lost 2 bases, and 9 bases lay between the germline ends. The CDR3 length is 13 residues. Germline loops: CDR1 LGHDT, CDR2 YNNKEL (reference sequence). CDR3 residues: CASSKVYQETQYF. The CDR3 DNA reads as TGTGCCAGCAGCAAAGTCTATCAAGAGACCCAGTACTTC.

This clonotype was found many times. This rearrangement joins TRBV5-1 to TRBJ2-3; TRBD2 agrees at 8 bases. Germline V gene data show CDR1 as SGHRS and CDR2 as YFSETQ. V dropped 4 bases and J dropped 2; count of bases not matched to a gene: 6. The CDR3 contains 15 residues. CDR3 bases: TGCGCCAGCAGCCGGCGGGGGGACGACACAGATACGCAGTATTTT. Protein sequence: CASSRRGDDTDTQYF.

By share of the sample, this clonotype is medium-sized. The J gene is TRBJ2-3, the V gene TRBV5-1, with 9 nucleotides matching TRBD2. The CDR3 loop spans 16 amino acids. Germline assignment: CDR1 SGHRS and CDR2 YFSETQ. The ends lost 1 base at V and 0 bases at J; junction bases unmatched: 3. Here the CDR3 reads CASSLPSGASTDTQYF. In DNA, the CDR3 is TGCGCCAGCAGCTTGCCTAGCGGGGCTAGCACAGATACGCAGTATTTT.

This clonotype was counted many times. The chain is built from TRBV20-1 and TRBJ2-2; 13 nucleotides agree with TRBD2. CDR1 and CDR2 (germline): DFQATT, SNEGSKA (reference sequence). V was clipped by 6 bases and J by 0 bases; unmatched bases: 7. The CDR3 has 17 residues. CDR3 protein: CSARDGLAGANTGELFF. In DNA, the CDR3 is TGCAGTGCAAGGGACGGACTAGCGGGGGCGAACACCGGGGAGCTGTTTTTT.

At least ten counts were recorded for this clonotype. The rearrangement links TRBV27 to TRBJ2-1; maybe TRBD2 (7 bases). Germline V gene sequence: CDR1 MNHEY, CDR2 SMNVEV (reference sequence). V was clipped by 2 bases and J by 4 bases, with 12 bases between them. This CDR3 is 15 amino acids long. CDR3 protein: CASSLRGGVYNEQFF. CDR3 sequence (DNA): TGTGCCAGCAGTTTACGAGGGGGGGTTTACAATGAGCAGTTCTTC.

This clonotype appeared many times. The chain employs TRBV5-1 and TRBJ2-1, with a weak D call TRBD1 (7 bases). The CDR3 spans 16 residues. Trimming took off 3 bases at V and 5 bases at J, with 18 bases between the two ends. The germline V gene encodes CDR1 SGHRS and CDR2 YFSETQ. The CDR3: CASSSQAGQLHNEQFF. In DNA form, the CDR3 reads TGCGCCAGCAGCTCCCAGGCGGGACAGTTACACAATGAGCAGTTCTTC.

This clonotype came up many times. V is TRBV21-1 and J is TRBJ1-4; TRBD1, the table's D call, was not compared with the DNA. TRBV21-1 is a pseudogene segment. The CDR3 loop spans 13 amino acids. DNA for the CDR3: TGTGCCAGCGGAACCACAGGGGCGGAAAAACTGTTTTTT. Amino acids: CASGTTGAEKLFF.

This clonotype has ten or more counts. The gene calls are TRBV2 and TRBJ2-1; TRBD1 might be the D (5 bases). The V end was cut by 5 bases, the J end by 8 bases, with 19 bases between. Germline V gives CDR1 SNHLY, CDR2 FYNNEI. The CDR3 contains 15 residues. Here the CDR3 reads CASSTQGYDGDEQFF. The CDR3 region has the DNA TGTGCCAGCAGTACCCAGGGATACGATGGGGATGAGCAGTTCTTC.

Many counts were recorded for this clonotype. The V gene is TRBV6-1, the J gene TRBJ1-2, with D unclear. V lost 5 bases, J lost 5 bases, and 6 bases lay in between. CDR1 is MNHNS, CDR2 SASEGT, per germline. This CDR3 has 11 residues. The CDR3 protein is CASSYRYGYTF. CDR3 in DNA: TGTGCCAGCAGTTACAGATATGGCTACACCTTC.

This clonotype was observed at least ten times. V and J are TRBV20-1 and TRBJ1-3, with D maybe TRBD1 (5 bases). Germline CDR1 is DFQATT and CDR2 is SNEGSKA (reference sequence). V shed 0 bases and J shed 2 bases, with 8 bases lying between them. The CDR3 runs 14 residues. The CDR3 spells CSARDLGAGNTIYF. DNA of the CDR3: TGCAGTGCTAGAGATCTGGGGGCTGGAAACACCATATATTTT.

The gene calls are TRBV12-3 or TRBV12-4 and TRBJ2-3; TRBD2 aligns across 13 bases. Germline trimming cut 6 bases from V and 1 base from J; bases unmatched to any gene: 4. This CDR3 has 16 residues. The CDR3 region has the DNA TGTGCCAGCAGCGGACTAGCGGGGGACCGCACAGATACGCAGTATTTT. Protein: CASSGLAGDRTDTQYF.

This clonotype showed up many times. The V call is TRBV7-8, the J call TRBJ1-5; D unresolved. The germline V and J ends were trimmed by 1 base and 0 bases, with 10 bases remaining between them. The CDR3 covers 16 residues. Germline-derived CDR1 and CDR2 are SGHVS and FQNEAQ. The CDR3 here is CASSLGPEDSNQPQHF. In DNA form, the CDR3 reads TGTGCCAGCAGCTTAGGTCCCGAGGATAGCAATCAGCCCCAGCATTTT.

This clonotype was observed at least ten times. The chain carries TRBV11-2 and TRBJ1-3; D remains ambiguous. V gave up 2 bases and J gave up 0 bases, with 11 bases separating them. The germline gives CDR1 SGHAT, CDR2 FQNNGV. This CDR3 has 16 residues. The chain's CDR3 is CASSLWFGDSGNTIYF. The CDR3 DNA sequence: TGTGCCAGCAGCTTATGGTTTGGGGACTCTGGAAACACCATATATTTT.

This clonotype occurred many times. This chain connects TRBV7-2 to TRBJ2-4; 7 nucleotides match TRBD1. The V gene end was trimmed by 5 bases and the J gene end by 5 bases; junction bases not matched to a gene: 3. Germline V gene sequence: CDR1 SGHTA, CDR2 FQGNSA. The CDR3 has 13 residues. DNA of the CDR3: TGTGCCAGCAGCCCCGGACAGGAAAACATTCAGTACTTC. Protein product: CASSPGQENIQYF. Filled out from reference TRBV7-2 and TRBJ2-4, the complete variable domain reads GAGVSQSPSNKVTEKGKDVELRCDPISGHTALYWYRQSLGQGLEFLIYFQGNSAPDKSGLPSDRFSAERTGGSVSTLTIQRTQQEDSAVYLCASSPGQENIQYFGAGTRLSVL.

This clonotype was seen many times. This chain uses TRBV5-6 with TRBJ2-7; tentatively, D is TRBD2 (5 bases). This CDR3 comprises 14 residues. Germline values: CDR1 SGHDT, CDR2 YYEEEE. V was pared by 4 bases and J by 0 bases, with 11 bases between. The CDR3 DNA follows: TGTGCCAGCAGCGTGGACTCTAGCTCCTACGAGCAGTACTTC. It encodes CASSVDSSSYEQYF.